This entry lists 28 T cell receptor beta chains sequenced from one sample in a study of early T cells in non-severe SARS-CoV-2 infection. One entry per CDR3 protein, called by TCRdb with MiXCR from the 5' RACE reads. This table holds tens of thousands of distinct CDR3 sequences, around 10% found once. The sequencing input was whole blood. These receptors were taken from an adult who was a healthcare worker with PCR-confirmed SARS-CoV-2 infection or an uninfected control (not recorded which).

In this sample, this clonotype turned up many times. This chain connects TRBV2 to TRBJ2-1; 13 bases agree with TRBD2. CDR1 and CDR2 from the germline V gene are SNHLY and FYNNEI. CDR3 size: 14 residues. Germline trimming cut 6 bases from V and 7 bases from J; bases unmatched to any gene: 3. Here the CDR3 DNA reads TGTGCCAGCAGCCCGGGACTAGCGGGAAATGAGCAGTTCTTC. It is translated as CASSPGLAGNEQFF.

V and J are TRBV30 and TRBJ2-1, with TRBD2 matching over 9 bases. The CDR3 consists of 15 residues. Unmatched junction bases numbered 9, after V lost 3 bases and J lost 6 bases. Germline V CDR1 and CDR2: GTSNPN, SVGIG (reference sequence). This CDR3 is CAWSEGTSIPNEQFF. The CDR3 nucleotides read TGTGCCTGGAGCGAGGGGACTAGCATCCCCAATGAGCAGTTCTTC.

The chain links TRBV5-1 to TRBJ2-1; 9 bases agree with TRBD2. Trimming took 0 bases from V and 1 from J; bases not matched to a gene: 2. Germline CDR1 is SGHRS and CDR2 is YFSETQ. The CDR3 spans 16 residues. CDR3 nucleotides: TGCGCCAGCAGCTTGGGAGCGGGGGGATCCTACAATGAGCAGTTCTTC. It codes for CASSLGAGGSYNEQFF.

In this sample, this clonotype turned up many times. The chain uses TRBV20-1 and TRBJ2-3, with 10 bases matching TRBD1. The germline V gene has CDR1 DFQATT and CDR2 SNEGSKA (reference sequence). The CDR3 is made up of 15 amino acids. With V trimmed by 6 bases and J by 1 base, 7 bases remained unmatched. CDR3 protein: CSAMTGGIGTDTQYF. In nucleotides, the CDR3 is TGCAGTGCAATGACAGGGGGCATTGGCACAGATACGCAGTATTTT.

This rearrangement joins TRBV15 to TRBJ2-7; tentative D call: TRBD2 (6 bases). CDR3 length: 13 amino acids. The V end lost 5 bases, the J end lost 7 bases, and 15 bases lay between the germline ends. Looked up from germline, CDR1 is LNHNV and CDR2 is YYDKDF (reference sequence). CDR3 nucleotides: TGTGCCACCAGCGCCCGATTAGCGGAAGAGCAGTACTTC. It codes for CATSARLAEEQYF.

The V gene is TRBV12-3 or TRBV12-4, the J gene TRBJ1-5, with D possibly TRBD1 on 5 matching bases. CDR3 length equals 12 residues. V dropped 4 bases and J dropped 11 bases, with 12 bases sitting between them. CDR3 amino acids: CASSSWGLAQHF. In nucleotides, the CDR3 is TGTGCCAGCAGTTCTTGGGGACTAGCCCAGCATTTT.

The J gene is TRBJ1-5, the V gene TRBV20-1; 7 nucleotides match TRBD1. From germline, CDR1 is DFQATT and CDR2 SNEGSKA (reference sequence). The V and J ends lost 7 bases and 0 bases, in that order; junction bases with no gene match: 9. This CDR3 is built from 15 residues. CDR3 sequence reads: CSVPQTGTSNQPQHF. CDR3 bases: TGCAGTGTCCCCCAGACAGGGACTAGCAATCAGCCCCAGCATTTT.

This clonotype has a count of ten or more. The CDR3 DNA reads TGCGCCAGCAGCTTGGACAGGGGAGTCACAGATACGCAGTATTTT. Protein sequence: CASSLDRGVTDTQYF. The chain employs TRBV5-1 and TRBJ2-3; TRBD1 aligns across 7 bases. Germline lookup yields CDR1 SGHRS and CDR2 YFSETQ. Unmatched junction bases numbered 3, after V lost 0 bases and J lost 2 bases. This CDR3 contains 15 residues.

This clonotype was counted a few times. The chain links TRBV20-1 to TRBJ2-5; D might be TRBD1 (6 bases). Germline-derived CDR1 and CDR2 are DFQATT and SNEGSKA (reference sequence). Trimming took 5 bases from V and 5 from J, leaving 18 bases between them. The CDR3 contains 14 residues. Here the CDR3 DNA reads TGCAGTGCTCGTATCGACAGGACGAAGGAGACCCAGTACTTC. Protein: CSARIDRTKETQYF.

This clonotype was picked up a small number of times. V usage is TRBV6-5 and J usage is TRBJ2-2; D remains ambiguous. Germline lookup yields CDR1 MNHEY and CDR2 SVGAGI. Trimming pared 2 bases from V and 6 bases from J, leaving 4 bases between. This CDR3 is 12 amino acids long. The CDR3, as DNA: TGTGCCAGCAGTTACCCCCCCGGGGAGCTGTTTTTT. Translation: CASSYPPGELFF.

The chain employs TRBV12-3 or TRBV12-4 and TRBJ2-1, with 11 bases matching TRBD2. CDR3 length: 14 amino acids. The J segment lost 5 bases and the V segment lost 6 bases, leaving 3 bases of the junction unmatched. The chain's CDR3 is CASRLAGVHNEQFF. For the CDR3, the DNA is TGTGCCAGCAGACTAGCGGGGGTCCACAATGAGCAGTTCTTC.

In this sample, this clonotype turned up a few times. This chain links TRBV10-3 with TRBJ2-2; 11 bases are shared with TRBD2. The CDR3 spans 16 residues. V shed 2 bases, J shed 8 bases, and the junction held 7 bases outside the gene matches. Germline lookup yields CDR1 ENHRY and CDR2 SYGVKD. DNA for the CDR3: TGTGCCATCAGTGAGACTAGCGGGAGTGGCGAAGGGGAGCTGTTTTTT. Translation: CAISETSGSGEGELFF.

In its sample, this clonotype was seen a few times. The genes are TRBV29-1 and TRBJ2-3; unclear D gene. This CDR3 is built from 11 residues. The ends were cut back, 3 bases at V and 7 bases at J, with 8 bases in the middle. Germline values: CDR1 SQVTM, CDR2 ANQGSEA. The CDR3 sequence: CSVDSSYTQYF. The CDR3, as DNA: TGCAGCGTTGACTCCTCTTATACGCAGTATTTT.

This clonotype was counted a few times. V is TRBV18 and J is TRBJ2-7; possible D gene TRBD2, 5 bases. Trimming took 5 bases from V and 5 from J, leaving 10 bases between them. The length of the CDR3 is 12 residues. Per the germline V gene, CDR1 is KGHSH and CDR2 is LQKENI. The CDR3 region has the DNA TGTGCCAGCTCAGCCCCCGGGAACGAGCAGTACTTC. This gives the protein CASSAPGNEQYF.

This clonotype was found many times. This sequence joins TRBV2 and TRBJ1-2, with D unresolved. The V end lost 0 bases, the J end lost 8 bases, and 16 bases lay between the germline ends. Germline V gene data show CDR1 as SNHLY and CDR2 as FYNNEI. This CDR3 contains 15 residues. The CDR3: CASSEAQAGAGGYTF. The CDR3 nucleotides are TGTGCCAGCAGTGAAGCGCAGGCGGGTGCGGGGGGCTACACCTTC.

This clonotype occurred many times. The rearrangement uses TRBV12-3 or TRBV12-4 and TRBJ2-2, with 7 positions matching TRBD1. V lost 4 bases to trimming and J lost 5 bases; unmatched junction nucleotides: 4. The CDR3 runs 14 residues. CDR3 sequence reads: CASSSPRGTGELFF. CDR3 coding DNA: TGTGCCAGCAGTTCGCCCAGGGGGACCGGGGAGCTGTTTTTT.

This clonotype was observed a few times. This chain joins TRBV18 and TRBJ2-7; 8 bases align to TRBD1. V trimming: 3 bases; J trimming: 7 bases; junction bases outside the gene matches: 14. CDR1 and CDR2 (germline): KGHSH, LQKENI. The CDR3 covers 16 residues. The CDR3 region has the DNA TGTGCCAGCTCACCCCCCGGTCCAGGGGGCTGGGGTGAGCAGTACTTC. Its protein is CASSPPGPGGWGEQYF.

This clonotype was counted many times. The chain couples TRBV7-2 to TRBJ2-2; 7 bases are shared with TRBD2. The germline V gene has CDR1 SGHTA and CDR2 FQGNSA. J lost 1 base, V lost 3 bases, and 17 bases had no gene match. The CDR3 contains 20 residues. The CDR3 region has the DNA TGTGCCAGCAGCTTTAGCACCGTCTCCCTCCAGCGGGAGAACACCGGGGAGCTGTTTTTT. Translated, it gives CASSFSTVSLQRENTGELFF.

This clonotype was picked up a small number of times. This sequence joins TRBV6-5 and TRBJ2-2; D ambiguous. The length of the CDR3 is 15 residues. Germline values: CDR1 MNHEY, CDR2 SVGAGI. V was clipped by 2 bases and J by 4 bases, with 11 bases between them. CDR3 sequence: CASSYLEIGTGELFF. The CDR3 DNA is TGTGCCAGCAGTTACCTCGAAATAGGCACCGGGGAGCTGTTTTTT.

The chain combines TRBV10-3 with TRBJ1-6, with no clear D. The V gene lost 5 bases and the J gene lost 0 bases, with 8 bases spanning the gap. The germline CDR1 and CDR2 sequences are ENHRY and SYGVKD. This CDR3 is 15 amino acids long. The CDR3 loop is CAISRGSSYNSPLHF. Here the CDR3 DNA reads TGTGCCATCAGTCGGGGAAGCTCCTATAATTCACCCCTCCACTTT.

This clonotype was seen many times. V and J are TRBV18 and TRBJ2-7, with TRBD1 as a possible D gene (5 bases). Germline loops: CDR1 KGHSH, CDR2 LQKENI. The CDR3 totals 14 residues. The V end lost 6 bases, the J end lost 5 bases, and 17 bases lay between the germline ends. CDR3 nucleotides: TGTGCCAGCTCCCTGAGGCAGGGCATCGACGAGCAGTACTTC. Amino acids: CASSLRQGIDEQYF.

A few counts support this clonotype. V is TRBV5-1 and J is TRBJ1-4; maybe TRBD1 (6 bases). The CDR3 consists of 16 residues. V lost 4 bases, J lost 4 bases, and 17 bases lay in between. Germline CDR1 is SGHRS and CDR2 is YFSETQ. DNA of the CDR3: TGCGCCAGCAGCCTGAACTCAGGGGTGGTTAATGAAAAACTGTTTTTT. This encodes CASSLNSGVVNEKLFF.

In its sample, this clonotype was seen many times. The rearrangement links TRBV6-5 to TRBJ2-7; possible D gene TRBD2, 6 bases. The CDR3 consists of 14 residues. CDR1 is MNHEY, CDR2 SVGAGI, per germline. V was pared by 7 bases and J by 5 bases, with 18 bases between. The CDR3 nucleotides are TGTGCCAGCAAGCGGGCACCCGAAAGGAACGAGCAGTACTTC. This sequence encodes CASKRAPERNEQYF.

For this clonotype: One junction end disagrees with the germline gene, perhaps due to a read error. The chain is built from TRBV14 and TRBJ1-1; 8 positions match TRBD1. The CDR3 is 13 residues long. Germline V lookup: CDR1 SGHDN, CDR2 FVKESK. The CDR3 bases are TGTGTCAGCACCAGGACAGGGAGGAGTGAAGCTTTCTTT. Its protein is CVSTRTGRSEAFF.

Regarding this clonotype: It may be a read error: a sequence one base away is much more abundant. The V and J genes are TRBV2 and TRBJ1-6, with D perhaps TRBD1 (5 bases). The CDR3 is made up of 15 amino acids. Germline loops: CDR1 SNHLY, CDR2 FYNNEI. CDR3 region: CASSDWAGNNSSLHF. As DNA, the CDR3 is TGTGCCAGCAGTGACTGGGCAGGGAACAATTCATCCCTCCACTTT.

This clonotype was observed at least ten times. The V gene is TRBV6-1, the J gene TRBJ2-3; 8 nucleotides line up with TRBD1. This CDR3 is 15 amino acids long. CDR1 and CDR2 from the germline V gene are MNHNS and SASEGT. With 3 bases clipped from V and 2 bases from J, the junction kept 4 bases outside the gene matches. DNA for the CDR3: TGTGCCAGCAGTGAGGACAGGGTGAACACAGATACGCAGTATTTT. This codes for CASSEDRVNTDTQYF.

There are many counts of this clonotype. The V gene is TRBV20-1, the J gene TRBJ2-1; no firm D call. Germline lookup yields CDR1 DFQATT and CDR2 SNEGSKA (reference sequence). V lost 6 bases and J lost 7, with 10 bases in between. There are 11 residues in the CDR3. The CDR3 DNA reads TGCAGTGCCCTCCTAGGTAATGAGCAGTTCTTC. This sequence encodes CSALLGNEQFF.

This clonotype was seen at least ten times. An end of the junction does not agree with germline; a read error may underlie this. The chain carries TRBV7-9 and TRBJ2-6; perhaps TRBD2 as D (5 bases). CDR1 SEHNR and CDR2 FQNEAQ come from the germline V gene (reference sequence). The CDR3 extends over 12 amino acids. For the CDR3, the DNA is TGTGCCAGCAGCTTAGAGACGAGGGTCTGGCTTTTC. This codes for CASSLETRVWLF. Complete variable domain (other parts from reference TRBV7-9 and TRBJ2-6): DTGVSQNPRHKITKRGQNVTFRCDPISEHNRLYWYRQTLGQGPEFLTYFQNEAQLEKSRLLSDRFSAERPKGSFSTLEIQRTEQGDSAMYLCASSLETRVWLFGAGSRLTVL.